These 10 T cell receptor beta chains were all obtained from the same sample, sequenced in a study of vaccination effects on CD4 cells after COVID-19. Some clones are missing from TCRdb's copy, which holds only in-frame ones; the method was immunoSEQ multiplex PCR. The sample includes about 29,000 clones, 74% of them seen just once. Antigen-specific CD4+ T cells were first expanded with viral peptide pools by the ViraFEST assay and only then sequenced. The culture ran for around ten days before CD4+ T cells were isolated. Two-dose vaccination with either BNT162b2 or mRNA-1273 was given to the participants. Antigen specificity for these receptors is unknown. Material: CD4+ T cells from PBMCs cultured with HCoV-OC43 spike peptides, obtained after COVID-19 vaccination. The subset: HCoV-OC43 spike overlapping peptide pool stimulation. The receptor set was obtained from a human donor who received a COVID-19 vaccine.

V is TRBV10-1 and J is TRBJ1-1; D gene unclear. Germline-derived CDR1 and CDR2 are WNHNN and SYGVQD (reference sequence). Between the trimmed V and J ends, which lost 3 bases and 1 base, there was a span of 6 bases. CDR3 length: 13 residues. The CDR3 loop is CASSDGGNTEAFF. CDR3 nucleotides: TGCGCCAGCAGTGACGGAGGGAACACTGAAGCTTTCTTT.

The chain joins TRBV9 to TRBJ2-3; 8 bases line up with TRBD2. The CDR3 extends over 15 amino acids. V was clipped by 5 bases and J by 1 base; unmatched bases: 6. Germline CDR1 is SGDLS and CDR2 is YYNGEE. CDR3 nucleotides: TGTGCCAGCAGAAGAGCGGGAGTCGGCACAGATACGCAGTATTTT. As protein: CASRRAGVGTDTQYF.

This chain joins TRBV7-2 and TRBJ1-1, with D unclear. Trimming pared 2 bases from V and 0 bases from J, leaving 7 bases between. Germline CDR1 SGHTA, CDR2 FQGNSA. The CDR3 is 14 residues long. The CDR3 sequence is CASSLQHMNTEAFF. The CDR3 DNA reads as TGTGCCAGCAGCTTACAGCACATGAACACTGAAGCTTTCTTT. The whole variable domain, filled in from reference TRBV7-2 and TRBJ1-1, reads GAGVSQSPSNKVTEKGKDVELRCDPISGHTALYWYRQSLGQGLEFLIYFQGNSAPDKSGLPSDRFSAERTGGSVSTLTIQRTQQEDSAVYLCASSLQHMNTEAFFGQGTRLTVV.

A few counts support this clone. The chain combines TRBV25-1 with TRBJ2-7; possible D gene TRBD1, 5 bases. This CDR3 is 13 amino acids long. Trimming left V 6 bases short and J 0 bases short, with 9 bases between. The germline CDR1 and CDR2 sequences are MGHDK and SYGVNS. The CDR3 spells CASRPTGSYEQYF. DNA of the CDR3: TGTGCCAGCAGGCCCACAGGCTCCTACGAGCAGTACTTC.

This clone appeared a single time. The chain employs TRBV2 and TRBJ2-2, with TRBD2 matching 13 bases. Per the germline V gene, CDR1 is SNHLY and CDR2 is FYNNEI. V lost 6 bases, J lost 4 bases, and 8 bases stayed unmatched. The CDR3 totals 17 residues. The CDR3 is CASRETGLAGFTGELFF. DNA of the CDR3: TGTGCCAGCAGGGAAACGGGACTAGCGGGGTTCACCGGGGAGCTGTTTTTT.

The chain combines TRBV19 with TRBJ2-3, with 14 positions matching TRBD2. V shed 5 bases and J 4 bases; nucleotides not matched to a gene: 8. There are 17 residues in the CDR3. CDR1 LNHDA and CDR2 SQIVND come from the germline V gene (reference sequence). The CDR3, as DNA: TGTGCCAGTAGTGGAGCGTCGGGACTAGCGGGAGCAGATACGCAGTATTTT. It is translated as CASSGASGLAGADTQYF.

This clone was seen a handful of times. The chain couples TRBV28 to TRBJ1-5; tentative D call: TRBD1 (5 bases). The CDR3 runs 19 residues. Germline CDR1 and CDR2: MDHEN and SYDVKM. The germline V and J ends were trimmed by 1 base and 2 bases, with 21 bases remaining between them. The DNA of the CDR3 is TGTGCCAGCAGTTTATTGAGGAGGGGCGTGATTGTGCGCAATCAGCCCCAGCATTTT. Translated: CASSLLRRGVIVRNQPQHF.

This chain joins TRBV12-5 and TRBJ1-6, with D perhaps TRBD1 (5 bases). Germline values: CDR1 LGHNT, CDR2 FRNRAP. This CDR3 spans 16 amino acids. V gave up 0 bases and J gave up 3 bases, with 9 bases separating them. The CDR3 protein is CASGLVSGGYNSPLHF. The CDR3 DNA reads TGTGCTAGTGGTTTGGTAAGCGGGGGCTATAATTCACCCCTCCACTTT.

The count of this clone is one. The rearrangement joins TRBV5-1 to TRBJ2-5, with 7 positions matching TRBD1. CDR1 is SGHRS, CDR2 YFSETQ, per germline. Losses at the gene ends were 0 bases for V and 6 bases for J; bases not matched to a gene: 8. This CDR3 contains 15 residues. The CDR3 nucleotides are TGCGCCAGCAGCTTGGGAGGGCAGGGGGAAAAGACCCAGTACTTC. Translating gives CASSLGGQGEKTQYF.

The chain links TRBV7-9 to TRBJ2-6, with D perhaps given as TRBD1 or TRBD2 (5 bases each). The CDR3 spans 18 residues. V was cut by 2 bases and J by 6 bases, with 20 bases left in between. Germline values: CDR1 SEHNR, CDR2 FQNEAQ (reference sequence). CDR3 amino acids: CASSLLRRGRFEANVLTF. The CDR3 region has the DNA TGTGCCAGCAGCTTATTACGACGGGGCCGGTTCGAGGCCAACGTCCTGACTTTC.